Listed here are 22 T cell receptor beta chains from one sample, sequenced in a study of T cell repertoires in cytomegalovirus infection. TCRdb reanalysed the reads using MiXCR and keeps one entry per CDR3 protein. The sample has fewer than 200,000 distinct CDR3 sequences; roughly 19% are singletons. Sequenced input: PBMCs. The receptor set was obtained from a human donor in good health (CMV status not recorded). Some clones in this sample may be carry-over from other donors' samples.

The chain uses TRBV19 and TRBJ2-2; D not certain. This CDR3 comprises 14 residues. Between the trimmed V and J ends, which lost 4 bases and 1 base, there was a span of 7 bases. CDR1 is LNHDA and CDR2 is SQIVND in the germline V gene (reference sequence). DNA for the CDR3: TGTGCCAGTAGTAACATCGGGAACACCGGGGAGCTGTTTTTT. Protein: CASSNIGNTGELFF.

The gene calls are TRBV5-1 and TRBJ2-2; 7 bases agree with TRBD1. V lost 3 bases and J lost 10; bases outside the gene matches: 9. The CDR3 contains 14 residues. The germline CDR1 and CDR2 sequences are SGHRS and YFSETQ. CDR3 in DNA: TGCGCCAGCAGCTCACAGGGGTTGGAAAAGGAGCTGTTTTTT. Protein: CASSSQGLEKELFF. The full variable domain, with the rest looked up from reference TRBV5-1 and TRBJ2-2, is KAGVTQTPRYLIKTRGQQVTLSCSPISGHRSVSWYQQTPGQGLQFLFEYFSETQRNKGNFPGRFSGRQFSNSRSEMNVSTLELGDSALYLCASSSQGLEKELFFGEGSRLTVL.

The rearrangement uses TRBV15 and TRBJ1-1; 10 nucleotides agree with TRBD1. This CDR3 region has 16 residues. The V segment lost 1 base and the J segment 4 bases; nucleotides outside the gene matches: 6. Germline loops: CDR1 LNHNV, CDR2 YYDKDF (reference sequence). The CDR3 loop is CATSRGWTGGSTEAFF. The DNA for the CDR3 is TGTGCCACCAGCAGAGGATGGACAGGGGGAAGCACTGAAGCTTTCTTT.

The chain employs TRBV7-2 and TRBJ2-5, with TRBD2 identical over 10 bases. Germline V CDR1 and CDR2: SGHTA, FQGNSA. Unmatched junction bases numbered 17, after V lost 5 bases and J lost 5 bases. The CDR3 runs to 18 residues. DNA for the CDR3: TGTGCCAGCAGCGCCGCCCGAGCGGGAGGGCCGATAGGGGAGACCCAGTACTTC. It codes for CASSAARAGGPIGETQYF.

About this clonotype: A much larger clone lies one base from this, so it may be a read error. The CDR3 DNA sequence: TGTGCCGGCAGCTTACTTAGGGGTGGAGGGTCTTACGAGCAGTACTTC. Protein sequence: CAGSLLRGGGSYEQYF. The rearrangement links TRBV7-8 to TRBJ2-7; tentative D call: TRBD2 (6 bases). CDR1 SGHVS and CDR2 FQNEAQ come from the germline V gene. There are 16 residues in the CDR3.

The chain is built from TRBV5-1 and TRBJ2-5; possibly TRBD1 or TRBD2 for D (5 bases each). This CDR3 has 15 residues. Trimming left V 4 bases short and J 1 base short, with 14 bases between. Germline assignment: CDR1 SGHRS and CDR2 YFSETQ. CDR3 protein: CASSPGGGRQETQYF. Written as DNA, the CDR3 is TGCGCCAGCAGCCCGGGTGGGGGTCGCCAAGAGACCCAGTACTTC.

CDR3 nucleotide sequence: TGCGCCAGCAGCCAGGATGACAGGGGCGATCAGCCCCAGCATTTT. Its translation: CASSQDDRGDQPQHF. V is TRBV4-1 and J is TRBJ1-5; 8 bases are a match to TRBD1. Looked up from germline, CDR1 is MGHRA and CDR2 is YSYEKL. The trim removed 3 bases at V and 5 bases at J, leaving 6 bases unmatched. CDR3 size: 15 residues.

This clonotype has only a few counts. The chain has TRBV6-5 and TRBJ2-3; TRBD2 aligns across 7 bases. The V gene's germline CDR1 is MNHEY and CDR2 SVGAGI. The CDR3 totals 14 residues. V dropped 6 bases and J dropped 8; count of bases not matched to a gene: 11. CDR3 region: CASRPGGRSGTQYF. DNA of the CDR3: TGTGCCAGCAGACCCGGGGGGAGGTCCGGTACGCAGTATTTT.

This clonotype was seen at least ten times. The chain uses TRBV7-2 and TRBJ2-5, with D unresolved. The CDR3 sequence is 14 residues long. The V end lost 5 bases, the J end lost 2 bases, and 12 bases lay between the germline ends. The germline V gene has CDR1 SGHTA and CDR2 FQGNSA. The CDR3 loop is CASSRRRGQETQYF. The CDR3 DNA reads TGTGCCAGCAGCCGCCGCCGAGGTCAAGAGACCCAGTACTTC.

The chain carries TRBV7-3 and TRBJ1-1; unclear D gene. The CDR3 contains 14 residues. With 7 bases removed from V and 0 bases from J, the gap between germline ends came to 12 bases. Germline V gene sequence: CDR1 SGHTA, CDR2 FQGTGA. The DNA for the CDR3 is TGTGCCAGCAAGGCTTCACCGATGAACACTGAAGCTTTCTTT. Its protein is CASKASPMNTEAFF.

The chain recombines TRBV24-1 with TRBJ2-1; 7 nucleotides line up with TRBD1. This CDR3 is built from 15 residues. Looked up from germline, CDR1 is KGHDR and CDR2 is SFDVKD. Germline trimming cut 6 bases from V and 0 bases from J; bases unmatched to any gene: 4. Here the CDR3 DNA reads TGTGCCACCAGTCTCAGGGGGAGCTCCTACAATGAGCAGTTCTTC. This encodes CATSLRGSSYNEQFF.

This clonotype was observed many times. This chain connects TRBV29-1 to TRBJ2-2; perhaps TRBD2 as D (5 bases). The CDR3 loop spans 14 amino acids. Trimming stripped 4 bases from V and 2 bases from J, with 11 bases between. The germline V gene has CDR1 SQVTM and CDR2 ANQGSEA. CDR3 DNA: TGCAGCGTTGGCCGGGATCATAACACCGGGGAGCTGTTTTTT. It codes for CSVGRDHNTGELFF.

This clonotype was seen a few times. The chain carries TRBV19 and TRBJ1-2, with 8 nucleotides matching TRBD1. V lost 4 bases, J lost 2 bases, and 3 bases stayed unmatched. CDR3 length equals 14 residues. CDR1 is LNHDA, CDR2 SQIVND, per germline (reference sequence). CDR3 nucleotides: TGTGCCAGTAGTACAGGGGGCGCGAACTATGGCTACACCTTC. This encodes CASSTGGANYGYTF. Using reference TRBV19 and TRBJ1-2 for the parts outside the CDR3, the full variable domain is DGGITQSPKYLFRKEGQNVTLSCEQNLNHDAMYWYRQDPGQGLRLIYYSQIVNDFQKGDIAEGYSVSREKKESFPLTVTSAQKNPTAFYLCASSTGGANYGYTFGSGTRLTVV.

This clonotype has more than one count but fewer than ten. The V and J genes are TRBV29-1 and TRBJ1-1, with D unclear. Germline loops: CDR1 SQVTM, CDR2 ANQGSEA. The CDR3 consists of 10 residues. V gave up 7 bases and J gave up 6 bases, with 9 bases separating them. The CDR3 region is CSASDAEAFF. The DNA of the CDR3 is TGCAGCGCCTCCGATGCTGAAGCTTTCTTT.

In DNA, the CDR3 is TGTGCTAGTGGCCCCGGGCCTGAGAATTCACCCCTCCACTTT. Protein product: CASGPGPENSPLHF. The chain recombines TRBV12-5 with TRBJ1-6; no reliable D call. This CDR3 has 14 residues. Germline assignment: CDR1 LGHNT and CDR2 FRNRAP. V was trimmed by 6 bases and J by 7 bases, leaving 13 bases between them.

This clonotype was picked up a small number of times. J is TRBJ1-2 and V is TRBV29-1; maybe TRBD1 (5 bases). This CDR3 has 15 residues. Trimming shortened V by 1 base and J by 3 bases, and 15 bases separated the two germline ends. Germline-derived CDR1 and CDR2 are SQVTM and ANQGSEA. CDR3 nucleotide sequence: TGCAGCGTTGAAGTATCCTCAGGGAGGGACTATGGCTACACCTTC. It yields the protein CSVEVSSGRDYGYTF.

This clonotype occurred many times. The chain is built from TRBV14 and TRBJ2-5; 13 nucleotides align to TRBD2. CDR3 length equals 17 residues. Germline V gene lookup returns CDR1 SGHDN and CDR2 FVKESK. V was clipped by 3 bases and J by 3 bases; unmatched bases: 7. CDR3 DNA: TGTGCCAGCAGCCAGCGGAAAGGACTAGCGGGAGAAGAGACCCAGTACTTC. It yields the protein CASSQRKGLAGEETQYF.

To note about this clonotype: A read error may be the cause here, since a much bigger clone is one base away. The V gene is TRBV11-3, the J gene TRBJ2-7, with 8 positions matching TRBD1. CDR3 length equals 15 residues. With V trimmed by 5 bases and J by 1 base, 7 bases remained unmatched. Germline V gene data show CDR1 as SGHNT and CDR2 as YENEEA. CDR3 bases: TGTGCCAGCAGCCGTTCCCGGACAGGGTCCTACGAGCAGTACTTC. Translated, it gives CASSRSRTGSYEQYF.

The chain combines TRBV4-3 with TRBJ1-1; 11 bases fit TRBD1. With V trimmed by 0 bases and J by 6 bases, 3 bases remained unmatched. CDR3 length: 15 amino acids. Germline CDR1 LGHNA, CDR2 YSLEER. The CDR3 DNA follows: TGCGCCAGCAGCCAAGAAGGGACAGGGGGGGCTGAAGCTTTCTTT. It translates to CASSQEGTGGAEAFF.

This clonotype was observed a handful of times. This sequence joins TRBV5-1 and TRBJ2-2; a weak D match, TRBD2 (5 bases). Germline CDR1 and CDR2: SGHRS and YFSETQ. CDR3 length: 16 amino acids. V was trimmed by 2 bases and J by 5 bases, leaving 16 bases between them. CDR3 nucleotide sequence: TGCGCCAGCAGCTTAGAGCGGACCACTTTAACCGGGGAGCTGTTTTTT. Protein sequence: CASSLERTTLTGELFF.

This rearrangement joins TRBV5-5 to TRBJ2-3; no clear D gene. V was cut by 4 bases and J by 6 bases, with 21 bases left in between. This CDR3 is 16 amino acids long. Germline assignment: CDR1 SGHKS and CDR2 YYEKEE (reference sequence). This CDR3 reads CASSPIRMDERDTQYF. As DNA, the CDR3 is TGTGCCAGCAGCCCTATCCGGATGGACGAGCGCGATACGCAGTATTTT.

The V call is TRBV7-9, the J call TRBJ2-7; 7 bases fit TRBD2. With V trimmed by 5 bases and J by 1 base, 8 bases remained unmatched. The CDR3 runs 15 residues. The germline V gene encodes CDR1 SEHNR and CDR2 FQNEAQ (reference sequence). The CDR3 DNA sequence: TGTGCCAGCAGCCCGTTCGGGAGGCAATCCTACGAGCAGTACTTC. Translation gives CASSPFGRQSYEQYF.